The 23 T cell receptor beta chains below come from one sample, sequenced in a study of blood T cell repertoires in COVID-19. Sequenced by immunoSEQ multiplex PCR; TCRdb stores in-frame clones only, minus some. Of roughly 87,000 clones listed, 72% were seen once; the top ten hold around an eighth. Specimen: peripheral blood. These receptors all stem from a woman of 80 years or more with acute or convalescent COVID-19.

This clone has more than one count but fewer than ten. This chain joins TRBV30 and TRBJ1-1; 8 bases are shared with TRBD1. Losses at the gene ends were 5 bases for V and 4 bases for J; bases not matched to a gene: 3. This CDR3 region has 12 residues. CDR1 and CDR2 from the germline V gene are GTSNPN and SVGIG (reference sequence). Here the CDR3 DNA reads TGTGCCTGGGACAGGGGAGCCACTGAAGCTTTCTTT. This encodes CAWDRGATEAFF.

This clone was seen once. The chain has TRBV27 and TRBJ2-6; no clear D gene. V was shortened by 9 bases and J by 0 bases, with 18 bases between the two germline ends. The CDR3 is made up of 17 amino acids. Germline CDR1 reads MNHEY; CDR2 reads SMNVEV (reference sequence). In nucleotides, the CDR3 is TGTGCCAGGCCAGAGGAGCGCCTGACCTCTGGGGCCAACGTCCTGACTTTC. It codes for CARPEERLTSGANVLTF.

In DNA, the CDR3 is TGTGCCTGGAGTGTGGGGACACAGACTGAAGCTTTCTTT. Its translation is CAWSVGTQTEAFF. This chain links TRBV30 with TRBJ1-1, with TRBD1 as a possible D gene (6 bases). This CDR3 contains 13 residues. V was cut by 0 bases and J by 5 bases, with 10 bases left in between. Germline lookup yields CDR1 GTSNPN and CDR2 SVGIG (reference sequence). The whole variable domain, remainder taken from reference TRBV30 and TRBJ1-1, is SQTIHQWPATLVQPVGSPLSLECTVEGTSNPNLYWYRQAAGRGLQLLFYSVGIGQISSEVPQNLSASRPQDRQFILSSKKLLLSDSGFYLCAWSVGTQTEAFFGQGTRLTVV.

The V call is TRBV9, the J call TRBJ2-7; no reliable D call. Germline lookup yields CDR1 SGDLS and CDR2 YYNGEE. The CDR3 consists of 15 residues. V lost 0 bases and J 5 bases, leaving 15 bases between the germline ends. In DNA, the CDR3 is TGTGCCAGCAGCGTAGGACTCGGCCTCCGGGACGAGCAGTACTTC. Translation: CASSVGLGLRDEQYF.

The chain uses TRBV11-2 and TRBJ1-2, with 9 bases fitting TRBD1. Trimming took 4 bases from V and 8 from J; bases not matched to a gene: 2. Germline lookup yields CDR1 SGHAT and CDR2 FQNNGV. This CDR3 comprises 12 residues. CDR3 protein: CASSSDRGGYTF. Here the CDR3 DNA reads TGTGCCAGCAGCTCGGACAGGGGCGGCTACACCTTC.

The table lists this clone with a few counts. The gene calls are TRBV7-2 and TRBJ1-2; weak D call: TRBD1 (6 bases). The germline CDR1 and CDR2 sequences are SGHTA and FQGNSA. Trimming took 1 base from V and 1 from J, leaving 10 bases between them. This CDR3 is built from 15 residues. The CDR3 DNA reads TGTGCCAGCAGCTTAGTCCCAGGGGATAACTATGGCTACACCTTC. Amino acids: CASSLVPGDNYGYTF.

The chain uses TRBV18 and TRBJ1-2, with 7 positions matching TRBD1. The CDR3 length is 15 residues. Germline V gene data show CDR1 as KGHSH and CDR2 as LQKENI. Trimming removed 5 bases from V and 5 bases from J; junction bases left unmatched: 11. The CDR3 bases are TGTGCCAGCTCAAACGAACCGGGACAGAATTATGGCTACACCTTC. This encodes CASSNEPGQNYGYTF.

The rearrangement uses TRBV9 and TRBJ2-7; 7 positions match TRBD1. With V trimmed by 1 base and J by 2 bases, 6 bases remained unmatched. CDR1 and CDR2 from the germline V gene are SGDLS and YYNGEE. The CDR3 length is 15 residues. CDR3 in amino acids: CASSVLGQDAYEQYF. The DNA of the CDR3 is TGTGCCAGCAGCGTACTAGGACAGGATGCCTACGAGCAGTACTTC.

The J gene is TRBJ2-7, the V gene TRBV7-2; a possible D gene is TRBD2 (5 bases). The CDR3 length is 14 residues. The V end was cut by 5 bases, the J end by 0 bases, with 11 bases between. CDR1 SGHTA and CDR2 FQGNSA come from the germline V gene. DNA of the CDR3: TGTGCCAGCAGCGCTAGGAGGAGCTCCTACGAGCAGTACTTC. It encodes CASSARRSSYEQYF.

In this sample, this clone turned up once. The genes are TRBV11-1 and TRBJ1-2; 10 nucleotides agree with TRBD1. This CDR3 is 15 amino acids long. Trimming at V came to 5 bases and at J to 2 bases, leaving 5 bases not matched to a gene. Germline lookup yields CDR1 SGHAT and CDR2 FQDESV (reference sequence). CDR3 sequence: CASSHMGQGNYGYTF. Here the CDR3 DNA reads TGTGCCAGCAGCCATATGGGACAGGGGAACTATGGCTACACCTTC.

The CDR3 loop is CASSPGQGYNSPLHF. For the CDR3, the DNA is TGTGCCAGCAGTCCGGGACAGGGGTATAATTCACCCCTCCACTTT. The chain employs TRBV6-5 and TRBJ1-6, with 10 bases lining up with TRBD1. Germline V CDR1 and CDR2: MNHEY, SVGAGI. V lost 5 bases, J lost 4 bases, and 2 bases stayed unmatched. The CDR3 is made up of 15 amino acids.

The chain uses TRBV5-8 and TRBJ1-6; D is perhaps TRBD1 (6 bases). The CDR3 has 13 amino acids. Germline CDR1 SGHTS, CDR2 YDEGEE. V was shortened by 0 bases and J by 13 bases, with 11 bases between the two germline ends. Here the CDR3 DNA reads TGTGCCAGCAGCTTGGACAGGGTTTTTCCCCTCCACTTT. Amino acid sequence: CASSLDRVFPLHF.

This sequence joins TRBV24-1 and TRBJ2-5; 10 bases are a match to TRBD2. Per germline, CDR1 KGHDR and CDR2 SFDVKD. J lost 3 bases, V lost 10 bases, and 7 bases had no gene match. This CDR3 contains 14 residues. CDR3 residues: CATRAGGRKETQYF. The CDR3, as DNA: TGTGCCACAAGAGCGGGGGGGCGAAAAGAGACCCAGTACTTC.

The gene calls are TRBV15 and TRBJ1-3, with D maybe TRBD1 (5 bases). The CDR3 covers 15 residues. Deletions cut 0 bases from V and 4 bases from J, with 10 bases between. Germline assignment: CDR1 LNHNV and CDR2 YYDKDF (reference sequence). The CDR3 DNA is TGTGCCACCAGCAGAGATCAGGGTTTCGGAAACACCATATATTTT. This translates into CATSRDQGFGNTIYF. The whole variable domain, filled in from reference TRBV15 and TRBJ1-3, reads DAMVIQNPRYQVTQFGKPVTLSCSQTLNHNVMYWYQQKSSQAPKLLFHYYDKDFNNEADTPDNFQSRRPNTSFCFLDIRSPGLGDTAMYLCATSRDQGFGNTIYFGEGSWLTVV.

The rearrangement links TRBV30 to TRBJ2-2, with 11 positions matching TRBD1. Germline assignment: CDR1 GTSNPN and CDR2 SVGIG (reference sequence). J lost 7 bases, V lost 3 bases, and 7 bases had no gene match. This CDR3 comprises 15 residues. The DNA of the CDR3 is TGTGCCTGGAGATCAGGACAGGGGGCGGTCGGGGAGCTGTTTTTT. Translating gives CAWRSGQGAVGELFF.

This sequence joins TRBV9 and TRBJ2-1; 9 positions agree with TRBD2. Germline CDR1 SGDLS, CDR2 YYNGEE. The CDR3 totals 14 residues. Germline trimming cut 2 bases from V and 5 bases from J; bases unmatched to any gene: 2. CDR3: CASSVRLADNEQFF. CDR3 DNA sequence: TGTGCCAGCAGCGTGAGACTAGCGGACAATGAGCAGTTCTTC.

The chain recombines TRBV6-5 with TRBJ2-7; the match to TRBD1 covers 7 bases. CDR1 MNHEY and CDR2 SVGAGI come from the germline V gene. The V segment lost 6 bases and the J segment 2 bases; nucleotides outside the gene matches: 7. The CDR3 extends over 14 amino acids. CDR3: CASSWTGLTYEQYF. CDR3 coding DNA: TGTGCCAGCAGCTGGACAGGCCTAACCTACGAGCAGTACTTC.

The chain has TRBV27 and TRBJ1-2; D possibly corresponds to TRBD1 (6 bases). The germline gives CDR1 MNHEY, CDR2 SMNVEV (reference sequence). The V end was cut by 6 bases, the J end by 2 bases, with 22 bases between. This CDR3 is 17 amino acids long. The CDR3 loop reads CASSFDLGTGTNYGYTF. The CDR3 bases are TGTGCCAGCAGCTTCGACCTGGGGACCGGGACAAACTATGGCTACACCTTC.

This clone was detected only once. The chain is built from TRBV15 and TRBJ1-1, with a tentative D call TRBD1 (6 bases). V was clipped by 5 bases and J by 5 bases, with 15 bases between them. The CDR3 is 14 amino acids. Germline-derived CDR1 and CDR2 are LNHNV and YYDKDF (reference sequence). The CDR3 DNA follows: TGTGCCACCAGCGCAACAGGGTTGCAAACTGAAGCTTTCTTT. Protein: CATSATGLQTEAFF.

This chain joins TRBV5-1 and TRBJ2-7; 7 positions agree with TRBD2. The V segment lost 0 bases and the J segment 4 bases; nucleotides outside the gene matches: 7. The CDR3 extends over 15 amino acids. Per germline, CDR1 SGHRS and CDR2 YFSETQ. The CDR3 DNA follows: TGCGCCAGCAGCTTGGATTTTGGGGGGGTATACGAGCAGTACTTC. Translated, it gives CASSLDFGGVYEQYF.

The J gene is TRBJ2-7, the V gene TRBV5-1, with D unresolved. V was clipped by 4 bases and J by 5 bases, with 16 bases between them. This CDR3 region has 14 residues. Germline V lookup: CDR1 SGHRS, CDR2 YFSETQ. The CDR3 protein is CASSLDLGPNEQYF. CDR3 nucleotides: TGCGCCAGCAGCCTGGACCTGGGCCCCAACGAGCAGTACTTC.

The chain recombines TRBV20-1 with TRBJ2-7; a weak D match, TRBD2 (6 bases). Germline V gives CDR1 DFQATT, CDR2 SNEGSKA (reference sequence). The CDR3 spans 14 residues. V was trimmed by 3 bases and J by 7 bases, leaving 19 bases between them. The CDR3 is CSASPPSGDREQYF. In nucleotides, the CDR3 is TGCAGTGCTAGTCCCCCATCGGGAGATAGAGAGCAGTACTTC.

The chain couples TRBV29-1 to TRBJ2-2, with 10 bases fitting TRBD1. Trimming removed 3 bases from V and 5 bases from J; junction bases left unmatched: 3. The CDR3 length is 14 residues. The germline CDR1 and CDR2 sequences are SQVTM and ANQGSEA. The CDR3 bases are TGCAGCGTTGAGAGGGGACAGGGGACCGGGGAGCTGTTTTTT. Translated, it gives CSVERGQGTGELFF.